This T cell receptor beta chain stems from a study of blood T cell repertoires in COVID-19. From germline, CDR1 is MNHEY and CDR2 SVGAGI. There are 16 residues in the CDR3. V was trimmed by 0 bases and J by 2 bases, leaving 14 bases between them. The table came from immunoSEQ multiplex PCR; TCRdb's copy has only in-frame clones and leaves some out. The data hold roughly 38,000 clones, with 81% observed a single time. The sample consisted of peripheral blood. This TCR was sampled from a man in his forties or fifties with active or convalescent COVID-19. This chain joins TRBV6-5 and TRBJ2-7; D is perhaps TRBD2 (5 bases). CDR3: CASSYSRAGGPYEQYF. DNA of the CDR3: TGTGCCAGCAGTTACTCGAGGGCGGGCGGACCCTACGAGCAGTACTTC.